This section outlines one T cell receptor (beta chain) sequence together with its context. Antigen specificity is unknown. Produced via immunoSEQ multiplex PCR; TCRdb's table is partial and in-frame only. Of under 130,000 clones listed, around 90% were seen once; the top ten hold more than 9%. The data derive from a study of T cell responses to AZD1222 COVID-19 vaccine. Findings and limits, study-wide: After the peak T cell response, and only then, were repertoires sampled. A mostly white British donor set with more females was recruited, and clonal diversity was possibly underestimated.

The source was peripheral blood, collected on day 0 of AZD1222 vaccination. The source is an adult in good health.

For the CDR3, the DNA is TGTGCCAGCAGCTTAGAACAGGGCGGCAATCAGCCCCAGCATTTT. Translated: CASSLEQGGNQPQHF. This sequence joins TRBV7-9 and TRBJ1-5; D is possibly TRBD1 (6 bases). There are 15 residues in the CDR3. Between the trimmed V and J ends, which lost 1 base and 2 bases, there was a span of 9 bases. Germline V lookup: CDR1 SEHNR, CDR2 FQNEAQ (reference sequence).